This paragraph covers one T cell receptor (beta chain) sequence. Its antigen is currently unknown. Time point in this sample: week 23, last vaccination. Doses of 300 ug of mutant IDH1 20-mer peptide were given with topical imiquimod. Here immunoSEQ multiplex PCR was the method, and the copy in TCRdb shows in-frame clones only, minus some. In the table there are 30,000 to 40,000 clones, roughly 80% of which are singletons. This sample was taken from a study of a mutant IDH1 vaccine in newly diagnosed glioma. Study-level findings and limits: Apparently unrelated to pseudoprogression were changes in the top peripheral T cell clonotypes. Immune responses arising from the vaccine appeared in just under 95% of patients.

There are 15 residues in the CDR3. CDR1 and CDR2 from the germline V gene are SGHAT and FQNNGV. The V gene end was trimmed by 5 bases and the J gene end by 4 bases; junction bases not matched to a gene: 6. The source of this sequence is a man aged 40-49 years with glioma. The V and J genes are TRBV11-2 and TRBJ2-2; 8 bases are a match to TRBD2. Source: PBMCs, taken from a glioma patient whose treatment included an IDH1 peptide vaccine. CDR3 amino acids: CASSKLADPTGELFF. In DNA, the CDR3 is TGTGCCAGCAGCAAACTAGCGGATCCCACCGGGGAGCTGTTTTTT. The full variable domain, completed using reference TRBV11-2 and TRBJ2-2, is EAGVAQSPRYKIIEKRQSVAFWCNPISGHATLYWYQQILGQGPKLLIQFQNNGVVDDSQLPKDRFSAERLKGVDSTLKIQPAKLEDSAVYLCASSKLADPTGELFFGEGSRLTVL.